These T cell receptor beta chains were read from a single sample in a study of T cell repertoires in cytomegalovirus infection. Via MiXCR, TCRdb re-called the reads, giving one row per CDR3 protein. The table includes about 770,000 distinct CDR3 sequences, approximately 32% detected once. Their antigens remain unidentified. Sequencing was performed on cultured CD8+ T cells from PBMCs, taken from culture after CMV antigen stimulation. These receptors originate from a human donor in good health (CMV status not recorded). Some clones in this sample may be carry-over from other donors' samples. CDR3s include the opening cysteine and the closing phenylalanine or tryptophan. Each record gives: clone size, J gene, V gene, D gene, CDR3 DNA, CDR3 protein. A D gene is named only where the DNA matches it firmly. Size tells how often a clone was seen (once, few, many) or the class of an expanded clone, and some rows leave it out.

>.|TRBJ2-7|TRBV6-1|.
TGTGCCAGTGTCCGGCTTAGCTCCTACGAGCAGTACTTC
CASVRLSSYEQYF
>.|TRBJ1-2|TRBV2|TRBD1
TGTGCCAGCAGGAGGGGGACAGATGGCTACACCTTC
CASRRGTDGYTF
>.|TRBJ1-1|TRBV12-5|.
TGTGCTAGTGGTTTTGACCTTCTAGATGGCACTGAAGCTTTCTTT
CASGFDLLDGTEAFF
>many|TRBJ2-1|TRBV6-6|.
TGTGCCAGCAGTCCCCTCCCCTCCAATGAGCAGTTCTTC
CASSPLPSNEQFF
>.|TRBJ2-1|TRBV14|.
TGTGCCAGCAGCCGAGAAGCGGGACAGCGCTACAATAAGCAGTTCTTC
CASSREAGQRYNKQFF
>many|TRBJ1-2|TRBV7-8|TRBD1
TGTGCCAGCAGCTACGGACAGGGGGCGAACTATGGCTACACCTTC
CASSYGQGANYGYTF
>.|TRBJ2-2|TRBV2|.
TGCGCCAGCAGTGAACCCCGGTATAACACCGGGGAGCTGTTTTTT
CASSEPRYNTGELFF
>.|TRBJ1-2|TRBV5-4|.
TGTGCCAGCAGCAAATGGGTCAACCATACGGGAGGCTACACCTTC
CASSKWVNHTGGYTF
>few|TRBJ2-4|TRBV5-8|.
TGTGCCAGCAGCTTGCCTGACCAGGGGACGTACTTC
CASSLPDQGTYF
>few|TRBJ2-1|TRBV2|TRBD2
TGTGCCAGCCAACCTAGCGGGGGTCTTAGCTCCTACAATGAGCAGTTCTTC
CASQPSGGLSSYNEQFF
>.|TRBJ2-7|TRBV29-1|.
TGCAGCGTTGAAAAAGGACATTCCGAGCAGTACTTC
CSVEKGHSEQYF
>few|TRBJ1-1|TRBV7-3|TRBD1
TGTGCCAGCAGCTCAGGGACAGGGGTGGGGGGTGGTGAAGCTTTCTTT
CASSSGTGVGGGEAFF
>.|TRBJ2-3|TRBV19|TRBD2
TGTGCCACGCGGGAGTTGCTTGGCACAGATACGCAGTATTTT
CATRELLGTDTQYF
>few|TRBJ1-6|TRBV27|.
TGTGCCAGCAGTCGACCCGGCCTTAATTCACCCCTCCACTTT
CASSRPGLNSPLHF
>many|TRBJ2-2|TRBV7-6|TRBD1
TGTGCCAGCGGCACACAGGGGGCGCACACCGGGGAGCTGTTTTTT
CASGTQGAHTGELFF
>many|TRBJ2-1|TRBV7-8|.
TGTGCCAGCAGCACAGGGGGGGTTTCCTACAATGAGCAGTTCTTC
CASSTGGVSYNEQFF
>few|TRBJ1-5|TRBV6-1|TRBD1
TGTGCCAGCAGGTTGGGACAGGGGGCGATGCCCCAGCATTTT
CASRLGQGAMPQHF
>.|TRBJ1-6|TRBV7-8|.
TGTGCCAGCAGCTTAGAGGGCTCAGATCGGTCACCCCTCCACTTT
CASSLEGSDRSPLHF
>many|TRBJ1-5|TRBV27|TRBD1
TGTGCCAGCAGTTCGACAGGGGGCAGCGGACAGCCCCAGCATTTT
CASSSTGGSGQPQHF
>few|TRBJ1-2|TRBV12-3/TRBV12-4|.
TGTGCCAGCAGTCCAGCCGGGTCATACTATGGCTACACCTTC
CASSPAGSYYGYTF
>.|TRBJ2-2|TRBV5-6|TRBD1
TGTGCCAGCAGCTTGAGCCAGGGGGACGGGGAGCTGTTTTTT
CASSLSQGDGELFF
>many|TRBJ1-4|TRBV7-6|.
TGTGCCAGCAGCTTAGCGATGGGGTCGGGTGGAACTAATGAAAAACTGTTTTTT
CASSLAMGSGGTNEKLFF
>.|TRBJ1-2|TRBV6-4|.
TGTGCCAGCAGTTACTCGGGAGGGCCACGCTATAGCTACACCTTC
CASSYSGGPRYSYTF
>many|TRBJ2-1|TRBV7-6|.
TGTGCCAGCAGCTTACGGGGGGCGGACTTTAACTACAATGAGCAGTTCTTC
CASSLRGADFNYNEQFF
>few|TRBJ1-5|TRBV7-9|.
TGTGCCAGCAGTTCGAGTACGGGGTATAGCAATCAGCCCCAGCATTTT
CASSSSTGYSNQPQHF
>.|TRBJ1-5|TRBV15|.
TGTGCCACCAGCGTAAATTTGGGCAGCAATCAGCCCCAGCATTTT
CATSVNLGSNQPQHF
>many|TRBJ2-2|TRBV14|.
TGTGCCAGCAGCCCAGATTTTCGGTACACCGGGGAGCTGTTTTTT
CASSPDFRYTGELFF
>.|TRBJ2-1|TRBV6-2/TRBV6-3|TRBD1
TGTGCCAGCATTACCGGGACAGGGGGCTTCTACAATGAGCAGTTCTTC
CASITGTGGFYNEQFF
>.|TRBJ2-1|TRBV28|.
TGTGCCAGCAGTTTTGACGGGGTGGCTTACAATGAGCAGTTCTTC
CASSFDGVAYNEQFF
>.|TRBJ2-5|TRBV20-1|TRBD1
TGCAGTGCTAGACCCAGGGGGTTAACCGATCAAGAGACCCAGTACTTC
CSARPRGLTDQETQYF
>few|TRBJ2-3|TRBV27|.
TGTGCCAGCAGCCCCAGCAGCAATACGCAGTATTTT
CASSPSSNTQYF
>.|TRBJ1-1|TRBV20-1|.
TGCAGTGCTAGACAGGACACCGCTCACACTGAAGCTTTCTTT
CSARQDTAHTEAFF
>once|TRBJ1-1|TRBV4-1|TRBD1
TGCGCCAGCAGCCGAGGGGGCGAAATTATGAACACTGAAGCTTTCTTT
CASSRGGEIMNTEAFF